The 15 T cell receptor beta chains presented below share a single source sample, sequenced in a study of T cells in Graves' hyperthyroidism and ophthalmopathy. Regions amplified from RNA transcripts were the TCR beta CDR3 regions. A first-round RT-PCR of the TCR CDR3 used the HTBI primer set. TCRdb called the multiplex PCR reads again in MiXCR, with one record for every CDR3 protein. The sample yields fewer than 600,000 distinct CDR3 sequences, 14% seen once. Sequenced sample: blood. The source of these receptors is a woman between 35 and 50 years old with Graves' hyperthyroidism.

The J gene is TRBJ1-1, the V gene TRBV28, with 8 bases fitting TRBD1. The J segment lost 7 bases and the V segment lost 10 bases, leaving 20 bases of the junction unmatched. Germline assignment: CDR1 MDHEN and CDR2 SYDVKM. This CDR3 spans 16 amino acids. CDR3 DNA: TGTGCCAACAGGGGGTGGGAGTGGGGGGCTAGTAGTGAAGCTTTCTTT. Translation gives CANRGWEWGASSEAFF.

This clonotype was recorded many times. The CDR3, as DNA: TGTGCCAGTAGCCAACAGGGAAAACTGAACACTGAAGCTTTCTTT. This sequence encodes CASSQQGKLNTEAFF. This chain connects TRBV19 to TRBJ1-1; tentatively, D is TRBD1 (6 bases). Germline V gives CDR1 LNHDA, CDR2 SQIVND (reference sequence). Trimming took off 6 bases at V and 0 bases at J, with 14 bases between the two ends. This CDR3 is 15 amino acids long. The whole variable domain, filled in from reference TRBV19 and TRBJ1-1, reads DGGITQSPKYLFRKEGQNVTLSCEQNLNHDAMYWYRQDPGQGLRLIYYSQIVNDFQKGDIAEGYSVSREKKESFPLTVTSAQKNPTAFYLCASSQQGKLNTEAFFGQGTRLTVV.

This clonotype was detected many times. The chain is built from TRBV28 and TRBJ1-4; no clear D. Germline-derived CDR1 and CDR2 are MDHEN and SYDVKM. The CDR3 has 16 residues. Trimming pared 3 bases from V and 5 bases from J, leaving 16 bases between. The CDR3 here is CASSFSRWEVNEKLFF. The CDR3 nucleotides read TGTGCCAGCAGTTTTTCCCGTTGGGAGGTGAATGAAAAACTGTTTTTT.

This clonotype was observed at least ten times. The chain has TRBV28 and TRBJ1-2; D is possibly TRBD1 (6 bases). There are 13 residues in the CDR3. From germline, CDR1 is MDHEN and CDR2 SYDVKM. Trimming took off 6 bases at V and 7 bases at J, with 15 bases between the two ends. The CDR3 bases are TGTGCCAGCAGAAACCAGGGGTCGGGTGGCTACACCTTC. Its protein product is CASRNQGSGGYTF.

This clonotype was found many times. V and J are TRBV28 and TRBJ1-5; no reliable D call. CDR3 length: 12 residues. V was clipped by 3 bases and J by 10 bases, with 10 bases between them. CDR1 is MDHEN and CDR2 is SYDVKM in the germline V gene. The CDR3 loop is CASSFLAGPQHF. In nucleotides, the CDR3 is TGTGCCAGCAGTTTCCTTGCCGGACCCCAGCATTTT.

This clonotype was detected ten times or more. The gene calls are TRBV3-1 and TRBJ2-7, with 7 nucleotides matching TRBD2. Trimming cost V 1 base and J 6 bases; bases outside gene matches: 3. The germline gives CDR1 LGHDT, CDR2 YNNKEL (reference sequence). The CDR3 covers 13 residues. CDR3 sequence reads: CASSQGGGGEQYF. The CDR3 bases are TGTGCCAGCAGCCAAGGGGGCGGGGGCGAGCAGTACTTC.

CDR3 nucleotide sequence: TGTGCCAGCAGTGAAAGGACAGGGACGAACACCGGGGAGCTGTTTTTT. Amino acids: CASSERTGTNTGELFF. The chain employs TRBV6-1 and TRBJ2-2; 8 nucleotides match TRBD1. V lost 2 bases to trimming and J lost 0 bases; unmatched junction nucleotides: 2. From germline, CDR1 is MNHNS and CDR2 SASEGT. The CDR3 is 16 amino acids.

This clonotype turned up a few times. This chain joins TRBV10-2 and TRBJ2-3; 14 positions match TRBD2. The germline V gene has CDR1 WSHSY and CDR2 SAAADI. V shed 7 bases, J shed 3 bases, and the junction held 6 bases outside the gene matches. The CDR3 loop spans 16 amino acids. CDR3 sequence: CASTRLAGGPTDTQYF. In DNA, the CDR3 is TGCGCCAGCACTAGACTAGCGGGAGGGCCTACAGATACGCAGTATTTT.

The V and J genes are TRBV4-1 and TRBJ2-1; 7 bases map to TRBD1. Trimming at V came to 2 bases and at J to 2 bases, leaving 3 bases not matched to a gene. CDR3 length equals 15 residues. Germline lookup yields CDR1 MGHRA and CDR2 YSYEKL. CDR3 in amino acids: CASSQRTGTYNEQFF. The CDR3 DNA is TGCGCCAGCAGCCAACGGACAGGTACCTACAATGAGCAGTTCTTC.

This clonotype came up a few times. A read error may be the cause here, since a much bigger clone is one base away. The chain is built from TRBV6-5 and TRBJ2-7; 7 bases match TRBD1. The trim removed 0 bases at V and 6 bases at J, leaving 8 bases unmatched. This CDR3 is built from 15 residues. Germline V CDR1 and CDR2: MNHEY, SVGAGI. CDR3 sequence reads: CASSYSPTPGGEQYF. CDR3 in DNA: TGTGCCAGCAGTTACTCGCCCACTCCAGGGGGCGAGCAGTACTTC.

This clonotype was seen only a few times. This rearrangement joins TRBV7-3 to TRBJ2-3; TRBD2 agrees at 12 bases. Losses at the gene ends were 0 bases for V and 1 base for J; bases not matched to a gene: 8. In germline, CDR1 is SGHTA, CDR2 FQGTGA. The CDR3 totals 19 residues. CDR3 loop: CASSLTPRGLAGRTDTQYF. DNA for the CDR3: TGTGCCAGCAGCTTAACGCCCCGAGGACTAGCGGGGCGCACAGATACGCAGTATTTT.

The CDR3 DNA sequence: TGTGCCAGCAGCGAAGTAGGACAGGGCTTTAGGCCTGAAGCTTTCTTT. Protein product: CASSEVGQGFRPEAFF. V is TRBV5-4 and J is TRBJ1-1; 8 positions match TRBD1. Trimming at V came to 4 bases and at J to 6 bases, leaving 14 bases not matched to a gene. The CDR3 runs 16 residues. Germline V gives CDR1 SGHNT, CDR2 YYREEE (reference sequence).

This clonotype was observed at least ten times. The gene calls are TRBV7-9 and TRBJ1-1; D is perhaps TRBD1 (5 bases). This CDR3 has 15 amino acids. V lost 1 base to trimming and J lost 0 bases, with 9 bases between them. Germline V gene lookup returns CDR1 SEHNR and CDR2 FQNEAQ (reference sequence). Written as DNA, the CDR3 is TGTGCCAGCAGCTTAGAACAGGTGTTGAACACTGAAGCTTTCTTT. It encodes CASSLEQVLNTEAFF.

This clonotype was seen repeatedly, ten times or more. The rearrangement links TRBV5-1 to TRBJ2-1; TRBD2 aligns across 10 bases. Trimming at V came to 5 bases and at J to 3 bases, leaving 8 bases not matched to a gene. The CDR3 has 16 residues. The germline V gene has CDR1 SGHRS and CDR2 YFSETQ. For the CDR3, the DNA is TGCGCCAGCAGGAAGTCTAGCGGGAGTAGCTACAATGAGCAGTTCTTC. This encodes CASRKSSGSSYNEQFF.

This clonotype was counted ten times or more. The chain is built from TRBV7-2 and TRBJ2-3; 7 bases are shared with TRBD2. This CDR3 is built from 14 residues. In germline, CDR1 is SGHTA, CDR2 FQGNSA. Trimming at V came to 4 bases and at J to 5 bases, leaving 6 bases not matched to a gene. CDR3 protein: CASSSGLGRDTQYF. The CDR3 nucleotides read TGTGCCAGCAGCTCAGGACTAGGTCGAGATACGCAGTATTTT.